This T cell receptor beta chain was obtained from a study of identical twins. As to this clonotype: Its antigen is not identified.

Overall study results and limits: Sharing of beta out-of-frame sequences by twins showed a weaker excess.

Germline-derived CDR1 and CDR2 are LGHNA and YNFKEQ. Between the trimmed V and J ends, which lost 0 bases and 7 bases, there was a span of 15 bases. The CDR3 length is 15 residues. TCRdb re-analysed the 5' RACE reads in MiXCR, keeping a single row per CDR3 protein. The sample records some 440,000 distinct CDR3 sequences, approximately 24% being singletons. Only healthy Caucasians were included as donors. This same sample was also taken into another study, of T cells expressing NK-cell markers. According to that study: The TCR beta repertoires originated in sorted CD3+CD56+NKG2C+, CD3+CD56+NKG2C- and CD3+CD56-NKG2C+ T cells. Four of the donors also had these clonotypes leading their CD3+CD56-NKG2C+ fraction.

This clonotype was sampled from a woman aged 18-29 years in good health. The sample taken for sequencing was CD4+ T cells sorted from blood. The chain links TRBV4-2 to TRBJ1-1; D is ambiguous. The CDR3 nucleotides are TGTGCCAGCAGCCAAGAATCACCCAGAAACGTTGAAGCTTTCTTT. Protein sequence: CASSQESPRNVEAFF.